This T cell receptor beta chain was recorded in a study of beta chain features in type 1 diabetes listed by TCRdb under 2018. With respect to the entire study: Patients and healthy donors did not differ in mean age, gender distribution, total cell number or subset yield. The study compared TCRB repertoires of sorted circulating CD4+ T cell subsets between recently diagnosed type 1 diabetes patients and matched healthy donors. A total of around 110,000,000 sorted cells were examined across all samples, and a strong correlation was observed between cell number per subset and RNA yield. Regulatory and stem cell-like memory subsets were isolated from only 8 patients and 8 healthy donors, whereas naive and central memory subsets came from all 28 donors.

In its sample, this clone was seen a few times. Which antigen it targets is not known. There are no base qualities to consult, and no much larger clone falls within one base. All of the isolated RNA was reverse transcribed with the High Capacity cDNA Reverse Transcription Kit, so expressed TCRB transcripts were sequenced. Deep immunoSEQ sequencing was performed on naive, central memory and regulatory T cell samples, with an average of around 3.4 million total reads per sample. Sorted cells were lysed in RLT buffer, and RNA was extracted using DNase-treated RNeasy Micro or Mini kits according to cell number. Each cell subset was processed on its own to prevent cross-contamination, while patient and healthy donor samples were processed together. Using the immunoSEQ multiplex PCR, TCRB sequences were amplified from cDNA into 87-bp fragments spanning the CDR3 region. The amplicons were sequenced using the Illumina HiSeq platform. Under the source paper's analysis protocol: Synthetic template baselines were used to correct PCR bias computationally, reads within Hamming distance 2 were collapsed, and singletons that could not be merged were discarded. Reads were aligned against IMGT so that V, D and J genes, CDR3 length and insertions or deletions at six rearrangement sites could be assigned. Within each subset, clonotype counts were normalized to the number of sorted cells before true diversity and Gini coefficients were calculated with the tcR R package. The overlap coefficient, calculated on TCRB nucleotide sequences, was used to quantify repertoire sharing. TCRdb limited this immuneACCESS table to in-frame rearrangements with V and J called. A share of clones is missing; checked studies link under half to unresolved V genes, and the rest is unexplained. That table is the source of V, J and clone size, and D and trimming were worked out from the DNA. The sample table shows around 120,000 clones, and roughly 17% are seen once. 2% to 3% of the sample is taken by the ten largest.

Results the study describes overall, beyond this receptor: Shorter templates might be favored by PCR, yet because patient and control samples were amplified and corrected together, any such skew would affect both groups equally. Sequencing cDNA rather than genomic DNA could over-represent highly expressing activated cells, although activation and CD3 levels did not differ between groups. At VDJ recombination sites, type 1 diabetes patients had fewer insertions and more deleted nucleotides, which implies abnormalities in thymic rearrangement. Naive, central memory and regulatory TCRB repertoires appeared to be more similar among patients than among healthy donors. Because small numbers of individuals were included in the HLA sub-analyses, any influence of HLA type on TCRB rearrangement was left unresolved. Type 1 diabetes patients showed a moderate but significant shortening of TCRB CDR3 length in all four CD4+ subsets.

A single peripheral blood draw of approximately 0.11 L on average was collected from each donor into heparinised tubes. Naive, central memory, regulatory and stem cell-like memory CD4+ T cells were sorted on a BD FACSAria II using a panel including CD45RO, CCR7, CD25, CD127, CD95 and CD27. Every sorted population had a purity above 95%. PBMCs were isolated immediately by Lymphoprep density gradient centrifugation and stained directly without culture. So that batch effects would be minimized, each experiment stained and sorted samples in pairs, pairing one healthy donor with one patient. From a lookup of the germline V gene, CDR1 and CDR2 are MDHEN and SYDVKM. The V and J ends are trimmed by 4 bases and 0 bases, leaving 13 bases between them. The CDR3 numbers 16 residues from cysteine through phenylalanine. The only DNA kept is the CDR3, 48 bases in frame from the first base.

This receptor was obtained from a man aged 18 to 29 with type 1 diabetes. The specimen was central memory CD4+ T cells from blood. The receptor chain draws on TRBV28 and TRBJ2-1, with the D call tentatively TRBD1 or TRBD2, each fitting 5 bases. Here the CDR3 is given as CASSSPAGSSYNEQFF. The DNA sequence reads TGTGCCAGCAGTTCCCCAGCAGGGAGCTCCTACAATGAGCAGTTCTTC.